The 25 T cell receptor beta chains reported below all come from one sample, sequenced in a study of blood T cell repertoires in COVID-19. Clones were sequenced by immunoSEQ multiplex PCR, and TCRdb holds only the in-frame ones, with some missing. The sample lists some 99,000 clones, more than 70% occurring once. Sequencing was done on a sample of peripheral blood. These TCRs come from a man aged 65 to 85 with acute or convalescent COVID-19.

The chain couples TRBV5-1 to TRBJ2-7; TRBD1 might be the D (8 bases). Germline values: CDR1 SGHRS, CDR2 YFSETQ. The CDR3 has 15 residues. Between the trimmed V and J ends, which lost 6 bases and 2 bases, there was a span of 18 bases. CDR3 sequence (DNA): TGCGCCAGCACCAGGGGGCGGGAGTTCCCCTACGAGCAGTACTTC. Its protein product is CASTRGREFPYEQYF.

This clone came up once. The rearrangement uses TRBV24-1 and TRBJ2-2, with TRBD1 matching over 7 bases. This CDR3 spans 14 amino acids. The ends lost 10 bases at V and 4 bases at J; junction bases unmatched: 8. Per germline, CDR1 KGHDR and CDR2 SFDVKD. The CDR3 DNA is TGTGCCACTTCTACAGGGGTGAGCACCGGGGAGCTGTTTTTT. This encodes CATSTGVSTGELFF.

The gene calls are TRBV6-6 and TRBJ1-2; TRBD1 matches 7 bases. This CDR3 comprises 15 residues. CDR1 is MNHNY, CDR2 SVGAGI, per germline (reference sequence). The junction had 10 bases not matched to a gene; V was cut back by 5 bases and J by 4 bases. This CDR3 reads CASSAPQGRSYGYTF. The DNA of the CDR3 is TGTGCCAGCAGTGCTCCACAGGGGCGCAGCTATGGCTACACCTTC.

This clone came up a few times. The chain joins TRBV4-2 to TRBJ2-2, with D tentatively TRBD2 (6 bases). Germline loops: CDR1 LGHNA, CDR2 YNFKEQ. Trimming shortened V by 8 bases and J by 3 bases, and 10 bases separated the two germline ends. There are 13 residues in the CDR3. The CDR3 loop is CASRGTDTGELFF. The CDR3 DNA reads as TGTGCCAGCCGGGGGACGGACACCGGGGAGCTGTTTTTT.

The chain has TRBV10-3 and TRBJ1-2; possibly TRBD1 for D (5 bases). The germline V and J ends were trimmed by 0 bases and 5 bases, with 7 bases remaining between them. The germline gives CDR1 ENHRY, CDR2 SYGVKD. The CDR3 sequence is 13 residues long. CDR3 region: CAISESSGYGYTF. The CDR3 DNA reads TGTGCCATCAGTGAGTCCTCAGGGTATGGCTACACCTTC.

This clone was counted only a few times. The chain links TRBV4-2 to TRBJ2-1, with TRBD2 matching over 7 bases. There are 16 residues in the CDR3. J lost 10 bases, V lost 0 bases, and 12 bases had no gene match. The V gene's germline CDR1 is LGHNA and CDR2 YNFKEQ. The CDR3 protein is CASSQEASGQYWEQFF. In DNA, the CDR3 is TGTGCCAGCAGCCAAGAGGCTAGCGGCCAATACTGGGAGCAGTTCTTC.

This chain uses TRBV6-4 with TRBJ2-1, with 12 bases lining up with TRBD2. Germline CDR1 and CDR2: MRHNA and SNTAGT. Trimming at V came to 5 bases and at J to 4 bases, leaving 3 bases not matched to a gene. This CDR3 has 15 amino acids. As DNA, the CDR3 is TGTGCCAGCAGTCAGACTAGCGGGGGTTACAATGAGCAGTTCTTC. This gives the protein CASSQTSGGYNEQFF.

The chain links TRBV19 to TRBJ1-4, with TRBD1 matching 9 bases. Germline-derived CDR1 and CDR2 are LNHDA and SQIVND (reference sequence). There are 15 residues in the CDR3. J was trimmed by 10 bases and V by 6 bases; bases with no gene match: 12. Here the CDR3 reads CASSPGQGRSVKLFF. CDR3 DNA: TGTGCCAGTAGCCCTGGACAGGGGAGAAGCGTAAAACTGTTTTTT.

This sequence joins TRBV6-2 or TRBV6-3 and TRBJ1-1; 10 nucleotides match TRBD1. The ends lost 2 bases at V and 6 bases at J; junction bases unmatched: 0. Germline-derived CDR1 and CDR2 are MNHEY and SVGEGT. This CDR3 spans 13 amino acids. The CDR3 is CASSYGTGAEAFF. CDR3 coding DNA: TGTGCCAGCAGTTACGGGACAGGGGCTGAAGCTTTCTTT.

The CDR3 loop is CASTGLNQETQYF. The CDR3 DNA is TGTGCCAGCACGGGACTAAACCAAGAGACCCAGTACTTC. V is TRBV7-2 and J is TRBJ2-5; TRBD2 aligns across 7 bases. The ends lost 7 bases at V and 0 bases at J; junction bases unmatched: 2. Germline CDR1 SGHTA, CDR2 FQGNSA. The CDR3 extends over 13 amino acids.

This clone has more than one count but fewer than ten. V is TRBV5-1 and J is TRBJ2-7; 15 nucleotides line up with TRBD2. With V trimmed by 4 bases and J by 7 bases, 18 bases remained unmatched. The germline V gene has CDR1 SGHRS and CDR2 YFSETQ. The CDR3 length is 19 residues. CDR3 sequence (DNA): TGCGCCAGCAGCACCTACCCCCCCGGACTAGCGGGAGGGTCCTTGGAGCAGTACTTC. Its protein product is CASSTYPPGLAGGSLEQYF.

This clone is a singleton in its sample. This chain connects TRBV18 to TRBJ2-7; possible D gene TRBD2, 6 bases. Trimming stripped 2 bases from V and 3 bases from J, with 17 bases between. The length of the CDR3 is 16 residues. Per germline, CDR1 KGHSH and CDR2 LQKENI. CDR3 residues: CASSPFFTGEVYEQYF. The CDR3 coding sequence is TGTGCCAGCTCACCATTTTTTACGGGAGAGGTCTACGAGCAGTACTTC.

This clone was detected ten times or more. The chain links TRBV7-9 to TRBJ2-1; 11 bases are a match to TRBD2. CDR3 length equals 17 residues. J was trimmed by 4 bases and V by 4 bases; bases with no gene match: 9. Per the germline V gene, CDR1 is SEHNR and CDR2 is FQNEAQ (reference sequence). CDR3 sequence: CASSSRILAGGYNEQFF. For the CDR3, the DNA is TGTGCCAGCAGCTCCAGAATTCTAGCGGGAGGTTACAATGAGCAGTTCTTC.

The chain combines TRBV7-3 with TRBJ2-5, with 7 bases that match TRBD2. This CDR3 comprises 14 residues. Germline values: CDR1 SGHTA, CDR2 FQGTGA. Germline trimming cut 5 bases from V and 2 bases from J; bases unmatched to any gene: 5. The CDR3 sequence: CASSQSSGQETQYF. CDR3 DNA: TGTGCCAGCAGCCAATCTAGCGGACAAGAGACCCAGTACTTC.

The V gene is TRBV10-3, the J gene TRBJ2-2, with TRBD1 matching over 8 bases. This CDR3 contains 14 residues. CDR1 is ENHRY, CDR2 SYGVKD, per germline. V was pared by 3 bases and J by 7 bases, with 4 bases of the junction left unmatched. CDR3: CAISDRQGNGELFF. The CDR3 DNA reads as TGTGCCATCAGTGATCGACAGGGGAACGGGGAGCTGTTTTTT.

V gene TRBV9 combines with J gene TRBJ1-6; 7 nucleotides agree with TRBD1. The CDR3 covers 15 residues. J lost 7 bases, V lost 0 bases, and 4 bases had no gene match. CDR1 and CDR2 (germline): SGDLS, YYNGEE. CDR3 sequence: CASSVGNRGNSPLHF. The CDR3 bases are TGTGCCAGCAGCGTAGGAAACAGGGGAAATTCACCCCTCCACTTT.

This clone was seen only a few times. Other DNA sequences in this specimen translate into the identical CDR3. V gene TRBV27 combines with J gene TRBJ2-7; 10 nucleotides align to TRBD1. V lost 5 bases, J lost 3 bases, and 4 bases stayed unmatched. This CDR3 comprises 14 residues. CDR1 and CDR2 from the germline V gene are MNHEY and SMNVEV (reference sequence). In DNA form, the CDR3 reads TGTGCCAGCAGTCCCCGGACAGGGGGCTACGAGCAGTACTTC. Its translation: CASSPRTGGYEQYF.

In the case of this clone: One end of the junction varies from germline; a read error may be responsible. The rearrangement links TRBV7-7 to TRBJ2-7, with 10 bases aligning to TRBD1. The CDR3 is made up of 15 amino acids. In germline, CDR1 is SSHAT, CDR2 FNYEAQ (reference sequence). The CDR3 DNA reads TGTGCTAGCAGCATAGGACAGGGGGTTTCCTACGAGCAGTACTTC. Its translation: CASSIGQGVSYEQYF.

This clone was observed a handful of times. This CDR3 reads CASSSGQGGEQFF. The CDR3 coding sequence is TGCGCCAGCAGCTCGGGACAGGGAGGTGAGCAGTTCTTC. This chain connects TRBV5-1 to TRBJ2-1; TRBD1 matches 9 bases. Germline assignment: CDR1 SGHRS and CDR2 YFSETQ. The CDR3 runs to 13 residues. With 3 bases clipped from V and 9 bases from J, the junction kept 4 bases outside the gene matches. Using reference TRBV5-1 and TRBJ2-1 for the parts outside the CDR3, the full variable domain is KAGVTQTPRYLIKTRGQQVTLSCSPISGHRSVSWYQQTPGQGLQFLFEYFSETQRNKGNFPGRFSGRQFSNSRSEMNVSTLELGDSALYLCASSSGQGGEQFFGPGTRLTVL.

This clone was observed a single time. The V call is TRBV6-5, the J call TRBJ1-2; TRBD1 matches at 7 bases. The CDR3 sequence is 12 residues long. The V and J ends lost 6 bases and 8 bases, in that order; junction bases with no gene match: 6. Germline V CDR1 and CDR2: MNHEY, SVGAGI. CDR3 in amino acids: CASRLNRGGYTF. The CDR3 bases are TGTGCCAGCAGATTAAACAGGGGAGGCTACACCTTC.

The rearrangement joins TRBV29-1 to TRBJ1-1, with D maybe TRBD1 (5 bases). CDR1 is SQVTM, CDR2 ANQGSEA, per germline. V lost 3 bases, J lost 4 bases, and 12 bases lay in between. This CDR3 contains 13 residues. The CDR3 coding sequence is TGCAGCGTTGAGGGGCTCGGGGGCACTGAAGCTTTCTTT. The encoded protein is CSVEGLGGTEAFF.

Written as DNA, the CDR3 is TGTGCCAGCAGCGTCATTGGGACTAGCAGAGAGTTCTTC. Residues: CASSVIGTSREFF. The rearrangement uses TRBV2 and TRBJ2-1; TRBD2 matches at 9 bases. J gave up 14 bases and V 6 bases, and 11 bases lay outside the gene matches. The CDR3 length is 13 residues. CDR1 and CDR2 (germline): SNHLY, FYNNEI.

The chain combines TRBV19 with TRBJ1-2; 10 bases are a match to TRBD1. V was clipped by 6 bases and J by 5 bases; unmatched bases: 3. Germline loops: CDR1 LNHDA, CDR2 SQIVND (reference sequence). CDR3 length: 13 amino acids. DNA of the CDR3: TGTGCCAGTAGCCCGGGACAGGGGTATGGCTACACCTTC. Translation: CASSPGQGYGYTF.

The V call is TRBV5-1, the J call TRBJ1-1, with 9 nucleotides matching TRBD1. The CDR3 sequence is 16 residues long. The V gene's germline CDR1 is SGHRS and CDR2 YFSETQ. V dropped 4 bases and J dropped 1; count of bases not matched to a gene: 8. In DNA, the CDR3 is TGCGCCAGCAGCCTGGGGACAGGGAGGGGGAACACTGAAGCTTTCTTT. This codes for CASSLGTGRGNTEAFF.

This chain joins TRBV5-1 and TRBJ2-7; no clear D gene. The V end lost 4 bases, the J end lost 0 bases, and 14 bases lay between the germline ends. Germline loops: CDR1 SGHRS, CDR2 YFSETQ. This CDR3 comprises 15 residues. The CDR3 region is CASSPAGGNSYEQYF. In nucleotides, the CDR3 is TGCGCCAGCAGCCCTGCTGGCGGTAACTCCTACGAGCAGTACTTC.